The 12 T cell receptor beta chains given below trace back to one sample, sequenced in a study of T cells after posttransplantation cyclophosphamide. The table came from immunoSEQ multiplex PCR; TCRdb's copy has only in-frame clones and leaves some out. The data contain approximately 8,300 clones, 65% to 90% of them seen just once; the ten biggest clones take up around 16%. Busulfan-fludarabine conditioning, marrow transplant, and cyclophosphamide on days +3 and +4 were administered. This sample comprised CD4+ T cells sorted from blood, obtained more than 1,000 days after allogeneic stem cell transplant with posttransplant cyclophosphamide. These receptors were collected from a female patient between 35 and 55 years old who received an allogeneic stem cell transplant from a related donor, was CMV-positive, and had no GVHD. A subset of T cells may come from the graft donor.

The chain combines TRBV19 with TRBJ1-3; possible D gene TRBD1, 6 bases. Trimming left V 5 bases short and J 0 bases short, with 14 bases between. The CDR3 has 16 residues. Per germline, CDR1 LNHDA and CDR2 SQIVND (reference sequence). CDR3 residues: CASSVLTGLSGNTIYF. The DNA for the CDR3 is TGTGCCAGTAGTGTCCTAACAGGGCTCTCTGGAAACACCATATATTTT. The whole variable domain, filled in from reference TRBV19 and TRBJ1-3, reads DGGITQSPKYLFRKEGQNVTLSCEQNLNHDAMYWYRQDPGQGLRLIYYSQIVNDFQKGDIAEGYSVSREKKESFPLTVTSAQKNPTAFYLCASSVLTGLSGNTIYFGEGSWLTVV.

A word on this clone: A junction end diverges from the germline sequence, so it may reflect a read error. The sample carries other DNA sequences with the same CDR3. V and J are TRBV19 and TRBJ1-6; D is uncertain. The CDR3 is made up of 16 amino acids. Germline V gene sequence: CDR1 LNHDA, CDR2 SQIVND (reference sequence). The CDR3 nucleotides are TGTGCCAGTAGTATAGCCCCACAGCAAGAGAATTCCCCCCTCCACTTT. Amino acids: CASSIAPQQENSPLHF.

The chain combines TRBV19 with TRBJ2-2; no definite D call. Germline V gene sequence: CDR1 LNHDA, CDR2 SQIVND (reference sequence). The V gene lost 3 bases and the J gene lost 6 bases, with 11 bases spanning the gap. This CDR3 is built from 14 residues. The CDR3 protein is CASSISGPAGELFF. Here the CDR3 DNA reads TGTGCCAGTAGTATTTCGGGTCCAGCCGGGGAGCTGTTTTTT.

This clone has a single count. CDR3 in amino acids: CASNSQGANYGYTF. For the CDR3, the DNA is TGCGCCAGCAACTCACAGGGGGCCAACTATGGCTACACCTTC. The genes are TRBV5-1 and TRBJ1-2, with 9 bases fitting TRBD1. The junction had 5 bases not matched to a gene; V was cut back by 6 bases and J by 2 bases. The germline V gene encodes CDR1 SGHRS and CDR2 YFSETQ. The CDR3 totals 14 residues.

J is TRBJ2-5 and V is TRBV5-1; D is possibly TRBD1 (5 bases). Trimming cost V 0 bases and J 1 base, with 10 bases left between them. Germline V gene lookup returns CDR1 SGHRS and CDR2 YFSETQ. The CDR3 length is 15 residues. The CDR3 is CASSLDATVQETQYF. The CDR3 coding sequence is TGCGCCAGCAGCTTGGATGCGACAGTCCAAGAGACCCAGTACTTC.

The chain couples TRBV5-1 to TRBJ2-2, with D possibly matching TRBD1 (6 bases). The CDR3 is 14 residues long. The germline CDR1 and CDR2 sequences are SGHRS and YFSETQ. Trimming cost V 0 bases and J 11 bases, with 14 bases left between them. CDR3: CASSLVQGSGELFF. Here the CDR3 DNA reads TGCGCCAGCAGCTTGGTTCAGGGGTCGGGAGAGCTGTTTTTT.

The chain has TRBV7-2 and TRBJ2-1; D gene ambiguous. The germline V and J ends were trimmed by 1 base and 5 bases, with 9 bases remaining between them. Germline assignment: CDR1 SGHTA and CDR2 FQGNSA. The CDR3 is 14 amino acids. As DNA, the CDR3 is TGTGCCAGCAGCTTAGGCCAGATTGACAATGAGCAGTTCTTC. Protein: CASSLGQIDNEQFF.

This chain joins TRBV5-4 and TRBJ2-3; D call uncertain. Trimming took 3 bases from V and 0 from J, leaving 5 bases between them. The CDR3 is 13 residues long. CDR1 SGHNT and CDR2 YYREEE come from the germline V gene (reference sequence). In DNA form, the CDR3 reads TGTGCCAGCAGCTCCCCTAGCACAGATACGCAGTATTTT. As protein: CASSSPSTDTQYF.

This sequence joins TRBV7-6 and TRBJ2-5; 9 positions agree with TRBD2. J gave up 9 bases and V 5 bases, and 13 bases lay outside the gene matches. Germline V gene sequence: CDR1 SGHVS, CDR2 FNYEAQ. CDR3 length: 15 residues. In DNA form, the CDR3 reads TGTGCCAGCAGCGGAAAGTTGGGACTAGCCACGGCCCAGTACTTC. This translates into CASSGKLGLATAQYF.

The gene calls are TRBV18 and TRBJ2-2, with 10 bases lining up with TRBD2. V lost 6 bases, J lost 4 bases, and 8 bases stayed unmatched. This CDR3 region has 16 residues. Germline assignment: CDR1 KGHSH and CDR2 LQKENI. The CDR3 here is CASSPTSGAVTGELFF. The CDR3 region has the DNA TGTGCCAGCTCCCCAACTAGCGGGGCGGTCACCGGGGAGCTGTTTTTT. The full variable domain, completed using reference TRBV18 and TRBJ2-2, is NAGVMQNPRHLVRRRGQEARLRCSPMKGHSHVYWYRQLPEEGLKFMVYLQKENIIDESGMPKERFSAEFPKEGPSILRIQQVVRGDSAAYFCASSPTSGAVTGELFFGEGSRLTVL.

The genes are TRBV18 and TRBJ2-5; 11 bases are a match to TRBD1. Germline assignment: CDR1 KGHSH and CDR2 LQKENI. The V segment lost 4 bases and the J segment 5 bases; nucleotides outside the gene matches: 3. CDR3 length: 14 amino acids. The CDR3 protein is CASSRTGGLETQYF. CDR3 sequence (DNA): TGTGCCAGCTCACGGACAGGGGGCTTGGAGACCCAGTACTTC.

J is TRBJ1-4 and V is TRBV10-3, with D possibly being TRBD1 (6 bases). The CDR3 covers 13 residues. V lost 8 bases and J lost 2, with 9 bases in between. From germline, CDR1 is ENHRY and CDR2 SYGVKD. In nucleotides, the CDR3 is TGTGCCATCGGTGGGGGCACTAATGAAAAACTGTTTTTT. It specifies CAIGGGTNEKLFF.